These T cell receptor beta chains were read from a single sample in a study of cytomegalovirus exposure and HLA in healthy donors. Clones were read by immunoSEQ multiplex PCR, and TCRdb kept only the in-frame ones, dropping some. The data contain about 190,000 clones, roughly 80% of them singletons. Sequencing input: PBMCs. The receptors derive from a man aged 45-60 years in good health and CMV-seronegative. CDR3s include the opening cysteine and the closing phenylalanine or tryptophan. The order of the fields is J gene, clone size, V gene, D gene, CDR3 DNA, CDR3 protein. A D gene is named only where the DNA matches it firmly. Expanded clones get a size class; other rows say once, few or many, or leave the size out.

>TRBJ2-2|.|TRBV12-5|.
TGTGCTAGTGGTAAACAGGACACCGGGGAGCTGTTTTTT
CASGKQDTGELFF
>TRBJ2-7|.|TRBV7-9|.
TGTGCCAGCGGCCCAGGGGTCGAGCAGTACTTC
CASGPGVEQYF
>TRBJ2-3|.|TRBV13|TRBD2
TGTGCCAGCAGCTTAGGGACTAGCGGGGGAAAGAATACGCAGTATTTT
CASSLGTSGGKNTQYF
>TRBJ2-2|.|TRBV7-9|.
TGTGCCAGCAGCTCAAACTCGGGACTCGCTTTGGACACCGGGGAGCTGTTTTTT
CASSSNSGLALDTGELFF
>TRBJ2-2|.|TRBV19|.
TGTGCCTCCCTCCCCACGGGTGGCGGGGAGCTGTTTTTT
CASLPTGGGELFF
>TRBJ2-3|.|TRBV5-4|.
TGTGCCAGTAACGGCGGAGGCACAGATACGCAGTATTTT
CASNGGGTDTQYF
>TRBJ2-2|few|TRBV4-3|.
TGCGCCAGCAGCCAAGAGTCGTCGGTGCCCGGGGAGCTGTTTTTT
CASSQESSVPGELFF
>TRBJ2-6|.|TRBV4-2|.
TGTGCCAGCAGCCAACCCATGACAGGACCTGGGGCCAACGTCCTGACTTTC
CASSQPMTGPGANVLTF
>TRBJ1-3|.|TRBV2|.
TGTGCCAGCAGTCCCGGGACACTTGGAAACACCATATATTTT
CASSPGTLGNTIYF
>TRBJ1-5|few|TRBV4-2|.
TGTGCCAGCAGCCAAGATTTAGAGCAGCCCCAGCATTTT
CASSQDLEQPQHF
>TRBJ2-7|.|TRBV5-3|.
TGTGCCAGAAGCGGATTGACAGGCCAAGGCGTCGAGCAGTACTTC
CARSGLTGQGVEQYF
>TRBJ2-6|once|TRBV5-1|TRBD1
TGCGCCAGCAGCTCCCGGGACAGGGGGACTGGGGCCAACGTCCTGACTTTC
CASSSRDRGTGANVLTF
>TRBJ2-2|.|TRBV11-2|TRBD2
TGTGCCAGCAGCTTCATGTCGGGGGGGCCGAGGTGGGAGCTGTTTTTT
CASSFMSGGPRWELFF
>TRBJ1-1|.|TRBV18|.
TGTGCCAGCTCACGAGCGGCTGAGGGCACTGAAGCTTTCTTT
CASSRAAEGTEAFF
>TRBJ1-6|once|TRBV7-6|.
TGTGCCAGCAGCTTATTGAGCTCCTATAATTCACCCCTCCACTTT
CASSLLSSYNSPLHF
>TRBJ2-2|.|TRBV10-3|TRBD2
TGTGCCATCAGTGGCTCCTTAGCGGGGCGACCGAACACCGGGGAGCTGTTTTTT
CAISGSLAGRPNTGELFF
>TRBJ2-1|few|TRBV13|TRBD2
TGTGCCAGCAGCATTAGCGGGCAGGGCGACAATGAGCAGTTCTTC
CASSISGQGDNEQFF
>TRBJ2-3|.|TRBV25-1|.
TGTGCCAGCAGTGAATGGGGGGGGCAGGATACGCAGTATTTT
CASSEWGGQDTQYF
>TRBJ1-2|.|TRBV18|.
TGTGCCAGCTCACCCGGGGGGCCTAACTATGGCTACACCTTC
CASSPGGPNYGYTF
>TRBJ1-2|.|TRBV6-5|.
TGTGCCAGCAGTTCAGGGTTAGGCTACACCTTC
CASSSGLGYTF
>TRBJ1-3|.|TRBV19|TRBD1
TGTGCCAGTAGAAACAGGGGTCTAAATGGAAACACCATATATTTT
CASRNRGLNGNTIYF
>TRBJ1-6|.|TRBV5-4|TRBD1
TGTGCCAGCAGCCCAGGGACAGGGACCTATAATTCACCCCTCCACTTT
CASSPGTGTYNSPLHF
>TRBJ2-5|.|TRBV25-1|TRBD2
TGTGCCAGCAGTGAGCGGGGGGGCCTCGGAGAGACCCAGTACTTC
CASSERGGLGETQYF
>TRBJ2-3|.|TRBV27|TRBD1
TGTGCCAGCAGTCCACAGGGGACGGGCACCTATACGCAGTATTTT
CASSPQGTGTYTQYF
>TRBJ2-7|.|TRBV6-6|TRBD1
TGTGCCAGCAGTTACTCGGGGACAGGGGATCTCGAGCAGTACTTC
CASSYSGTGDLEQYF
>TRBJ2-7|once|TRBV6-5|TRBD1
TGTGCCAGCAGCTCCAGGGGGCGGGAGCAGTACTTC
CASSSRGREQYF
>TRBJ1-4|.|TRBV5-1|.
TGCGCCAGCAGCGAAGGAGGCCGCATTGGTGAAAAACTGTTTTTT
CASSEGGRIGEKLFF
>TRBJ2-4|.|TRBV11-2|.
TGTGCCAGCAGCTTAGGTGGGGCAGGGGGGAACATTCAGTACTTC
CASSLGGAGGNIQYF
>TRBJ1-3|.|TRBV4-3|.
TGCGCCAGCAGCCAAGCCTCTCAGGGCTCTGGAAACACCATATATTTT
CASSQASQGSGNTIYF
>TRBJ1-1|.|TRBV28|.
TGTGCCAGCACTTTTACAGGGATTATCACTGAAGCTTTCTTT
CASTFTGIITEAFF
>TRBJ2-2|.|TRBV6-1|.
TGTGCCAGCAGTGAACAGTTGAACACCGGGGAGCTGTTTTTT
CASSEQLNTGELFF
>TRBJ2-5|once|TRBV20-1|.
TGCAGTGCTACCTACCAAGAGACCCAGTACTTC
CSATYQETQYF
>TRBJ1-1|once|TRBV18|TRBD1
TGTGCCAGCTTAGCCTCCGGGACAGGGAACACTGAAGCTTTCTTT
CASLASGTGNTEAFF
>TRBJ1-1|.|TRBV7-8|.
TGTGCCAGCAGCCTAAACCCGGACAGCACTGAAGCTTTCTTT
CASSLNPDSTEAFF
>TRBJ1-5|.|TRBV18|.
TGTGCCAGCTCCCCAGGGGCGGGACAGCCCCAGCATTTT
CASSPGAGQPQHF
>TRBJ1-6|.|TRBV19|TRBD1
TGTGCCAGTAGTATCAGTGGACAGGCTCTTTTAGCCCTCCACTTT
CASSISGQALLALHF
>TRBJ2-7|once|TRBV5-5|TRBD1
TGTGCCAGCAGCTTGGTACAGGGGTACGAGCAGTACTTC
CASSLVQGYEQYF
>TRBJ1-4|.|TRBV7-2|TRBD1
TGTGCCAGCAGCCTCTCGACAGGGAGGGAAAAACTGTTTTTT
CASSLSTGREKLFF
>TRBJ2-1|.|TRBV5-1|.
TGCGCCAGCAGCTATACCGATGGACAGTACAATGAGCAGTTCTTC
CASSYTDGQYNEQFF
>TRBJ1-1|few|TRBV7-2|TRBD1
TGTGCCAGCAGCTTCGGACAGGGAATAGCGGTGAACACTGAAGCTTTCTTT
CASSFGQGIAVNTEAFF
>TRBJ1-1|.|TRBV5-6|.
TGTGCCAGCAGCCCAGGACTTCCGAACACTGAAGCTTTCTTT
CASSPGLPNTEAFF
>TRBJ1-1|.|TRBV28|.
TGTGCCAGCAGTAACCCTGTGCGAGCTTTCTTT
CASSNPVRAFF
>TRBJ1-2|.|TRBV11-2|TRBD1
TGTGCCAGCAGCTCCCTAACCGGCCGGACAGGGGAGAATGGCTACACCTTC
CASSSLTGRTGENGYTF
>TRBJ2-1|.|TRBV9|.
TGTGCCAGCAGCTTTACTAGCTACAATGAGCAGTTCTTC
CASSFTSYNEQFF
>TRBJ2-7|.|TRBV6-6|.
TGTGCCAGCAGTTACCCACAGGGTCCCTCCTACGAGCAGTACTTC
CASSYPQGPSYEQYF
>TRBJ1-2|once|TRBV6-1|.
TGTGCCAGCATGAGACCGGACATTGCCTATGGCTACACCTTC
CASMRPDIAYGYTF
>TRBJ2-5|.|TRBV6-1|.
TGTGCCACCGCTACGGGGTGGCTTCAAGAGACCCAGTACTTC
CATATGWLQETQYF
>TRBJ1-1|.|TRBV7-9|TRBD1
TGTGCCAGCAGCCAACCACAGGGGCGAGCTTTCTTT
CASSQPQGRAFF
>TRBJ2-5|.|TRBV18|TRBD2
TGTGCCAGCTCACCAAGGGAGGGAGAAGAGACCCAGTACTTC
CASSPREGEETQYF